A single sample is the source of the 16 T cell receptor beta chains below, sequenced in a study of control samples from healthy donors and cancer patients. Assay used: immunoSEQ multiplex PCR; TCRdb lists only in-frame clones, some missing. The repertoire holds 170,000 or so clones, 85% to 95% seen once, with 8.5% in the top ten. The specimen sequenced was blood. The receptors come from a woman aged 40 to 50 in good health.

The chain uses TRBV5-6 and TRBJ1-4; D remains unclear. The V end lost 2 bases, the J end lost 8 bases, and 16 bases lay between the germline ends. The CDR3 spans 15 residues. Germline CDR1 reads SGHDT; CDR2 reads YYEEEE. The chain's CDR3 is CASSFGWEVGEKLFF. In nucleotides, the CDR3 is TGTGCCAGCAGCTTTGGGTGGGAAGTGGGCGAAAAACTGTTTTTT.

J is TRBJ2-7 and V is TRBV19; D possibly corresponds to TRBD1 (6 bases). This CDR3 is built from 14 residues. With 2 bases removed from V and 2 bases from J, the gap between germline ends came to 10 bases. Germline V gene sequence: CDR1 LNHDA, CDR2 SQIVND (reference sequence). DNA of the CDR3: TGTGCCAGTAGTATATACAGGGACGCCTACGAGCAGTACTTC. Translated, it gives CASSIYRDAYEQYF. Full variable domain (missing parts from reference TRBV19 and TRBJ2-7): DGGITQSPKYLFRKEGQNVTLSCEQNLNHDAMYWYRQDPGQGLRLIYYSQIVNDFQKGDIAEGYSVSREKKESFPLTVTSAQKNPTAFYLCASSIYRDAYEQYFGPGTRLTVT.

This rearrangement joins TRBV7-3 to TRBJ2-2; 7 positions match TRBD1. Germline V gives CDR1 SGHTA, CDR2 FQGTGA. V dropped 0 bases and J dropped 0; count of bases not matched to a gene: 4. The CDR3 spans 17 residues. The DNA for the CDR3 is TGTGCCAGCAGCTTAACTTTCGACAGGGCGAACACCGGGGAGCTGTTTTTT. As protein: CASSLTFDRANTGELFF.

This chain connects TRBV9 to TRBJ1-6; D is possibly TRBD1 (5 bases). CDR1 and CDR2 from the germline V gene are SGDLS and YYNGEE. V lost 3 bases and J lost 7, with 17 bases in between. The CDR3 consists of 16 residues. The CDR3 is CASSGRLDSTNSPLHF. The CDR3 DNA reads TGTGCCAGCAGCGGGCGACTTGACAGCACCAATTCACCCCTCCACTTT.

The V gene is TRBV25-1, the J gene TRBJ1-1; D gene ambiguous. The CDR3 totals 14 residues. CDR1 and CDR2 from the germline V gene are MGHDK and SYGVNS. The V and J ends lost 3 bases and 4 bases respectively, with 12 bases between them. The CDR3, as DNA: TGTGCCAGCAGTGATCTGGACCAGGTCACTGAAGCTTTCTTT. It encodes CASSDLDQVTEAFF.

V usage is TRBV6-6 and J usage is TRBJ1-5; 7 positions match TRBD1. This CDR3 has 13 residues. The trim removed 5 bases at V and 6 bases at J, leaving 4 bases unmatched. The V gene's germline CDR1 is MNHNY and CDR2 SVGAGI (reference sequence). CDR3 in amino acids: CASSTTGTQPQHF. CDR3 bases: TGTGCCAGCAGTACGACAGGGACTCAGCCCCAGCATTTT.

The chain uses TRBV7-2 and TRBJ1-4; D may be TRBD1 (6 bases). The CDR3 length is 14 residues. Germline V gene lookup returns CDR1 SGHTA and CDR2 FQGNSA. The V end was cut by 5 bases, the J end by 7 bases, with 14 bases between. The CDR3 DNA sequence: TGTGCCAGCAGCACAGGGATGAGGGTTGAAAAACTGTTTTTT. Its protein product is CASSTGMRVEKLFF.

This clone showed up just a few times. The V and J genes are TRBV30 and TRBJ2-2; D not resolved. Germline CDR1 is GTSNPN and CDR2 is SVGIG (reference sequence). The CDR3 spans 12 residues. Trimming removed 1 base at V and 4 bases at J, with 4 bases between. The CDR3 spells CAWSESTGELFF. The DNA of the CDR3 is TGTGCCTGGAGTGAATCCACCGGGGAGCTGTTTTTT.

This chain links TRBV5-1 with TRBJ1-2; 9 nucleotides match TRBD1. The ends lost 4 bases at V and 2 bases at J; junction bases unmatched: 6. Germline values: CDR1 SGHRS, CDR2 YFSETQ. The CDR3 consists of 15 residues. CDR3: CASSPRDRENYGYTF. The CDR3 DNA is TGCGCCAGCAGCCCCCGGGACAGGGAAAACTATGGCTACACCTTC.

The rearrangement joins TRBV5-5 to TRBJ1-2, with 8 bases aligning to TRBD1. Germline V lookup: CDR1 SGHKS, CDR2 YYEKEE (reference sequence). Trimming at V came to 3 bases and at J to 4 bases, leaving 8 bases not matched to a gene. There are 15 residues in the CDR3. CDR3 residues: CASSWEGQGPYGYTF. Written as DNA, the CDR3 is TGTGCCAGCAGCTGGGAAGGACAGGGCCCCTATGGCTACACCTTC.

CDR3 region: CASSLSSGTSSYEQYF. The CDR3 nucleotides are TGTGCCAGCAGTTTATCGTCCGGGACTAGCTCCTACGAGCAGTACTTC. V and J are TRBV27 and TRBJ2-7, with 8 bases lining up with TRBD2. The length of the CDR3 is 16 residues. Losses at the gene ends were 0 bases for V and 0 bases for J; bases not matched to a gene: 4. Germline V gives CDR1 MNHEY, CDR2 SMNVEV (reference sequence).

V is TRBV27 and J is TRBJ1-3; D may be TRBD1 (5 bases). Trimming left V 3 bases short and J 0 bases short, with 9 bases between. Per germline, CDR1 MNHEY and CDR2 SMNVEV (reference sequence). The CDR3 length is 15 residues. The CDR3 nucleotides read TGTGCCAGCAGTTTTAGAGGGGCCTCTGGAAACACCATATATTTT. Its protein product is CASSFRGASGNTIYF.

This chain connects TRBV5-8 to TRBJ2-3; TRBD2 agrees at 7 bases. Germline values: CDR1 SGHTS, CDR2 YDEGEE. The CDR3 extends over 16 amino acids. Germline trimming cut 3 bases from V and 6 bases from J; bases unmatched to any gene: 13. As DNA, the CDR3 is TGTGCCAGCAGCTGGGTCAGCGGGACCCGCCCTGATACGCAGTATTTT. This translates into CASSWVSGTRPDTQYF.

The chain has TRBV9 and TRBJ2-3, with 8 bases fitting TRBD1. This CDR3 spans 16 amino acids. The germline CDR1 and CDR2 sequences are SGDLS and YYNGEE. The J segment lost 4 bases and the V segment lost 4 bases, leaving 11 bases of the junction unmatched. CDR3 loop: CASSYNKDRAPDTQYF. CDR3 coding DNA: TGTGCCAGCAGCTACAATAAGGACAGGGCCCCAGATACGCAGTATTTT.

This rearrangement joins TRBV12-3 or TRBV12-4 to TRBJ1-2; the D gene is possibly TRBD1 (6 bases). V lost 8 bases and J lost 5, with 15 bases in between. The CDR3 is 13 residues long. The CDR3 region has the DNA TGTGCCAGCGGATTGACAGGCCATTATGGCTACACCTTC. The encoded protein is CASGLTGHYGYTF.

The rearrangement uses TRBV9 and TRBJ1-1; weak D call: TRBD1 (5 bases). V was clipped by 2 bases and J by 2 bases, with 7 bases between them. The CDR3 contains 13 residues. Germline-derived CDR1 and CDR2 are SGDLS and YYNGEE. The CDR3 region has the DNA TGTGCCAGCAGCGTGACAGTTAACACTGAAGCTTTCTTT. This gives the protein CASSVTVNTEAFF. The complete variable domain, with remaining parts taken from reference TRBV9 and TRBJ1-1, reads DSGVTQTPKHLITATGQRVTLRCSPRSGDLSVYWYQQSLDQGLQFLIQYYNGEERAKGNILERFSAQQFPDLHSELNLSSLELGDSALYFCASSVTVNTEAFFGQGTRLTVV.